The clone carrying this T cell receptor beta chain was detected ten times or more. Antigen unknown. This record comes from a study of T cell repertoires in cytomegalovirus infection. The overall study: Carrying CMV and the relevant HLA type showed in public TCR beta signatures. Study-wide points: The ex vivo response was dominated by HLA-C-restricted CMV-specific TCR beta clonotypes. Accumulated public TCR beta family frequency recognized individuals carrying CMV together with the relevant HLA.

The length of the CDR3 is 15 residues. V lost 6 bases to trimming and J lost 10 bases; unmatched junction nucleotides: 9. Looked up from germline, CDR1 is SGHAT and CDR2 is FQNNGV. MiXCR, run by TCRdb on the reads, gives a single entry per CDR3 protein. The table includes about 260,000 distinct CDR3 sequences, about 13% detected once. The source is a human donor in good health (CMV status not recorded). Some clones in this sample may be carry-over from other donors' samples. Sequencing was carried out using PBMCs. The V call is TRBV11-2, the J call TRBJ2-1; TRBD2 agrees at 13 bases. CDR3 protein: CASSYTRTSGGEQFF. CDR3 nucleotide sequence: TGTGCCAGCAGTTATACGAGGACTAGCGGGGGAGAGCAGTTCTTC.